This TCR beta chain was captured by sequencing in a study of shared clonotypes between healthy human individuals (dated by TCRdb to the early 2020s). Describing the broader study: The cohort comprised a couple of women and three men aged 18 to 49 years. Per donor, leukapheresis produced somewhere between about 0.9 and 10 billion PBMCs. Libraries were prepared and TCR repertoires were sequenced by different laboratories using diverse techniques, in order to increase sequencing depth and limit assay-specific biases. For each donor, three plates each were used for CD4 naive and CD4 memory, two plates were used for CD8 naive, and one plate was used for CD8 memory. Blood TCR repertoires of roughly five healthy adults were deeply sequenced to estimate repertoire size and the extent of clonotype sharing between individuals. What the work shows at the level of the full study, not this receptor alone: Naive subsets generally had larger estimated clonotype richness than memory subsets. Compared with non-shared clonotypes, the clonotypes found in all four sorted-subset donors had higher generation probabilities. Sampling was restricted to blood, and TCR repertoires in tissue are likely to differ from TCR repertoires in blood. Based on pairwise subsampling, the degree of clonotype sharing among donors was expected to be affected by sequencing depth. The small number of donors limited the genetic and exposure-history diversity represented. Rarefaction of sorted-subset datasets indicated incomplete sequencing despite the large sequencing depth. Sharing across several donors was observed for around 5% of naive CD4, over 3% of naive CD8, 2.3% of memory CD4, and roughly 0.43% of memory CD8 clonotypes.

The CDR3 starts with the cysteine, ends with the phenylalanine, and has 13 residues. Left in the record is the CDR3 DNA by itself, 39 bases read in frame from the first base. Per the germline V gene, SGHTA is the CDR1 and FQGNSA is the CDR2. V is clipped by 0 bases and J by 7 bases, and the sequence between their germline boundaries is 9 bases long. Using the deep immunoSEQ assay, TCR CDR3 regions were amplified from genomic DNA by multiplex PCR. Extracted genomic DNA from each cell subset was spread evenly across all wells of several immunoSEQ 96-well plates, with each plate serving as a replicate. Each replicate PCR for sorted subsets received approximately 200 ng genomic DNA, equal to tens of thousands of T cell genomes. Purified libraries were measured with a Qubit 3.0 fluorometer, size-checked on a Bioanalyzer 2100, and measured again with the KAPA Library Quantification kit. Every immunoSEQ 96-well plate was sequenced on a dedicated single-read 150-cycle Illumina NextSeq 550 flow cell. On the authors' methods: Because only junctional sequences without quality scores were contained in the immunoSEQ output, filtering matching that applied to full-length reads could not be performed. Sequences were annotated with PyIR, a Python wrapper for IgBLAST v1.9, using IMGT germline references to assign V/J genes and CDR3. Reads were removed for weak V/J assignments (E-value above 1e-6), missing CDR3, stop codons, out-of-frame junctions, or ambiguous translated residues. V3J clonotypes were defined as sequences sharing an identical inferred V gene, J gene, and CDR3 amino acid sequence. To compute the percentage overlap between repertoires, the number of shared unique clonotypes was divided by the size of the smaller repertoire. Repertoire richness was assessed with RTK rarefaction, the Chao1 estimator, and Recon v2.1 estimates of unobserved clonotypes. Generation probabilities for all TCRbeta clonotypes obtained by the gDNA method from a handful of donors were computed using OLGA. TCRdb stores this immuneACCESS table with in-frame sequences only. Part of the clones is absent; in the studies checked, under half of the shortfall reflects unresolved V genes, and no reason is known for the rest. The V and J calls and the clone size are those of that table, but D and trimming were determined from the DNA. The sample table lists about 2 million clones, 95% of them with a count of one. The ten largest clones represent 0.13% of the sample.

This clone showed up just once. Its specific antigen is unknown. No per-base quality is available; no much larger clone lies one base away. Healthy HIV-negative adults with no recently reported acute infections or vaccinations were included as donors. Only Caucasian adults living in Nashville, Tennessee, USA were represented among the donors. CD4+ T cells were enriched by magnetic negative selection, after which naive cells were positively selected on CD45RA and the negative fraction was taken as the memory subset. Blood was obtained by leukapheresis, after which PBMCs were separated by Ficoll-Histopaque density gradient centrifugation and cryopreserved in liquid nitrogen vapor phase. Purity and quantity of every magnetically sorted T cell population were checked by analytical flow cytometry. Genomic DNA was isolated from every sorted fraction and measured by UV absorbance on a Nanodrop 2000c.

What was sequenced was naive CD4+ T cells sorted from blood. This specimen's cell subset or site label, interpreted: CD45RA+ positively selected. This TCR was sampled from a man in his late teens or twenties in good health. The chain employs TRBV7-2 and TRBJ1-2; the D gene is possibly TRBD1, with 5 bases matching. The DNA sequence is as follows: TGTGCCAGCAGCTTAGCCAGGGAGAGTGGCTACACCTTC. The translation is CASSLARESGYTF.